Presented here are 6 T cell receptor beta chains from one specimen sequenced in a study of T cell repertoires in cytomegalovirus infection. Which antigens these TCRs recognize remains unknown. TCRdb analysed the reads with MiXCR anew, one entry per CDR3 protein. The top ten clones hold around two fifths of a sample with about half a million distinct CDR3 sequences, under 45% of them seen once. Sequenced here: cultured PBMCs, sampled from culture after CMV antigen stimulation. These receptors all come from a human donor in good health (CMV status not recorded). Some clones in this sample may be carry-over from other donors' samples.

The V gene is TRBV7-8, the J gene TRBJ1-3; D uncertain. CDR1 is SGHVS and CDR2 is FQNEAQ in the germline V gene. This CDR3 spans 15 amino acids. V was trimmed by 3 bases and J by 0 bases, leaving 9 bases between them. The CDR3 here is CASSFPRGSGNTIYF. CDR3 DNA sequence: TGTGCCAGCAGCTTCCCTCGAGGCTCTGGAAACACCATATATTTT.

This chain links TRBV11-2 with TRBJ2-1; unclear D gene. V shed 3 bases and J shed 9 bases, with 12 bases lying between them. Germline V CDR1 and CDR2: SGHAT, FQNNGV. The CDR3 spans 13 residues. The CDR3 DNA reads as TGTGCCAGCAGCTTCGTACTTACGGGTGAGCAGTTCTTC. Translating it yields CASSFVLTGEQFF.

This clonotype was counted only a few times. The rearrangement uses TRBV28 and TRBJ1-1; a weak D match, TRBD1 (5 bases). Germline CDR1 is MDHEN and CDR2 is SYDVKM. Trimming stripped 1 base from V and 8 bases from J, with 14 bases between. The CDR3 spans 14 residues. The CDR3 loop reads CASSLSRQWIEAFF. For the CDR3, the DNA is TGTGCCAGCAGTTTATCAAGACAGTGGATCGAAGCTTTCTTT.

The chain has TRBV4-3 and TRBJ2-3, with 8 nucleotides matching TRBD2. The germline gives CDR1 LGHNA, CDR2 YSLEER. The CDR3 has 16 amino acids. V shed 4 bases, J shed 2 bases, and the junction held 8 bases outside the gene matches. As DNA, the CDR3 is TGCGCCAGCAGCCTTCATTATAGCGGGAACACAGATACGCAGTATTTT. Protein product: CASSLHYSGNTDTQYF.

The rearrangement links TRBV7-6 to TRBJ2-1; 8 nucleotides line up with TRBD2. This CDR3 spans 14 amino acids. V shed 5 bases and J 9 bases; nucleotides not matched to a gene: 9. Looked up from germline, CDR1 is SGHVS and CDR2 is FNYEAQ. CDR3 region: CASSKRELVGEQFF. The CDR3 DNA is TGTGCCAGCAGCAAGCGGGAGCTAGTAGGTGAGCAGTTCTTC.

The J gene is TRBJ2-3, the V gene TRBV7-2; 8 nucleotides agree with TRBD1. There are 15 residues in the CDR3. Germline assignment: CDR1 SGHTA and CDR2 FQGNSA. The J segment lost 5 bases and the V segment lost 0 bases, leaving 4 bases of the junction unmatched. DNA of the CDR3: TGTGCCAGCAGCTTAGCTGGACAGGGCGGAGATACGCAGTATTTT. Translation: CASSLAGQGGDTQYF.